Sequencing of this T cell receptor (beta chain) was carried out in a study of identical twins. Study findings and constraints: Conclusions relied on cross-sectional statistical analysis, not following the same donors.

Via MiXCR, TCRdb re-called the 5' RACE reads, giving one row per CDR3 protein. The sample yields under 300,000 distinct CDR3 sequences, under 8.5% seen once. Trimming pared 5 bases from V and 8 bases from J, leaving 16 bases between. The CDR3 length is 14 residues. With regard to this clonotype: Its antigen is unidentified.

This sample also belongs to another study, concerning T cells expressing NK-cell markers. That work adds: Cells sorted as CD3+CD56+NKG2C+, CD3+CD56+NKG2C- and CD3+CD56-NKG2C+ T cells supplied the TCR beta repertoires.

This TCR came from a young woman in good health. The genes are TRBV12-3 or TRBV12-4 and TRBJ2-1; a weak D match, TRBD2 (5 bases). The specimen was CD8+ T cells sorted from blood. The CDR3 here is CASSRPPRGDEQFF. The CDR3, as DNA: TGTGCCAGCAGTAGGCCCCCACGGGGAGATGAGCAGTTCTTC.